A single sample gave rise to the 21 T cell receptor beta chains below, sequenced in a study of T cell changes during pregnancy in multiple sclerosis. Profiling relied on immunoSEQ multiplex PCR, and the TCRdb table lists in-frame clones only, not all of them. The sample records 50,000 or so clones, around 90% being singletons. This material consisted of CD4+ T cells from peripheral blood mononuclear cells, taken in the second trimester of pregnancy. These receptors came from a female donor with multiple sclerosis, enrolled in a pregnancy study.

V gene TRBV19 combines with J gene TRBJ1-1, with TRBD1 matching 9 bases. V gave up 4 bases and J gave up 6 bases; unmatched junction bases: 9. This CDR3 comprises 15 residues. Germline-derived CDR1 and CDR2 are LNHDA and SQIVND (reference sequence). CDR3 in DNA: TGTGCCAGTAGTAGTTTACAGGGGGCTCTCGCTGAAGCTTTCTTT. Protein sequence: CASSSLQGALAEAFF.

The V call is TRBV19, the J call TRBJ2-2; no clear D. The ends were cut back, 6 bases at V and 4 bases at J, with 3 bases in the middle. This CDR3 has 11 amino acids. The germline V gene encodes CDR1 LNHDA and CDR2 SQIVND (reference sequence). Here the CDR3 DNA reads TGTGCCAGTAGCTTCACCGGGGAGCTGTTTTTT. Residues: CASSFTGELFF.

The gene calls are TRBV11-1 and TRBJ1-1; 8 nucleotides agree with TRBD1. V gave up 4 bases and J gave up 5 bases; unmatched junction bases: 9. The CDR3 covers 15 residues. CDR1 SGHAT and CDR2 FQDESV come from the germline V gene (reference sequence). The CDR3 spells CASSSTAQGVTEAFF. The CDR3 region has the DNA TGTGCCAGCAGCTCGACCGCACAGGGGGTAACTGAAGCTTTCTTT.

V gene TRBV19 combines with J gene TRBJ2-5, with 7 bases fitting TRBD2. V gave up 4 bases and J gave up 1 base; unmatched junction bases: 6. The CDR3 runs to 15 residues. Germline V gene lookup returns CDR1 LNHDA and CDR2 SQIVND (reference sequence). The CDR3 is CASSTPAGLQETQYF. DNA for the CDR3: TGTGCCAGTAGTACTCCAGCGGGGCTCCAAGAGACCCAGTACTTC.

The chain combines TRBV6-5 with TRBJ2-3; no firm D call. Looked up from germline, CDR1 is MNHEY and CDR2 is SVGAGI. V lost 11 bases and J 5 bases, leaving 17 bases between the germline ends. The CDR3 totals 13 residues. Here the CDR3 DNA reads TGTGCCGTAAAAGAGGAGCTCGGAGATACGCAGTATTTT. This encodes CAVKEELGDTQYF.

The chain is built from TRBV5-1 and TRBJ2-1, with 8 bases aligning to TRBD1. The junction had 8 bases not matched to a gene; V was cut back by 4 bases and J by 2 bases. Germline lookup yields CDR1 SGHRS and CDR2 YFSETQ. The CDR3 totals 16 residues. CDR3 nucleotides: TGCGCCAGCAGCGTTACAGGGGGAACCGCCTACAATGAGCAGTTCTTC. Its protein product is CASSVTGGTAYNEQFF.

V gene TRBV28 combines with J gene TRBJ2-3; no clear D gene. This CDR3 region has 14 residues. Germline CDR1 MDHEN, CDR2 SYDVKM. The germline V and J ends were trimmed by 1 base and 6 bases, with 11 bases remaining between them. The CDR3, as DNA: TGTGCCAGCAGTTTATTGGCTGGCATTGATACGCAGTATTTT. It translates to CASSLLAGIDTQYF.

V is TRBV15 and J is TRBJ2-7; 8 bases are a match to TRBD1. This CDR3 spans 15 amino acids. Germline assignment: CDR1 LNHNV and CDR2 YYDKDF (reference sequence). Trimming at V came to 3 bases and at J to 0 bases, leaving 4 bases not matched to a gene. CDR3 loop: CATSRFDRGSYEQYF. The CDR3 DNA is TGTGCCACCAGCAGGTTTGACAGGGGCTCCTACGAGCAGTACTTC.

The chain links TRBV19 to TRBJ2-7, with TRBD1 matching 7 bases. Germline V gene sequence: CDR1 LNHDA, CDR2 SQIVND (reference sequence). J gave up 2 bases and V 4 bases, and 5 bases lay outside the gene matches. The CDR3 loop spans 14 amino acids. The CDR3 reads CASSRDSATYEQYF. For the CDR3, the DNA is TGTGCCAGTAGTAGGGACAGCGCAACCTACGAGCAGTACTTC.

The rearrangement joins TRBV5-1 to TRBJ1-1, with D perhaps matching TRBD1 (6 bases). This CDR3 has 15 residues. Germline lookup yields CDR1 SGHRS and CDR2 YFSETQ. The V end was cut by 0 bases, the J end by 0 bases, with 9 bases between. The CDR3 sequence is CASSLDTGMNTEAFF. The DNA of the CDR3 is TGCGCCAGCAGCTTGGATACAGGGATGAACACTGAAGCTTTCTTT.

This clone was detected only a few times. The chain recombines TRBV5-1 with TRBJ1-3; D remains ambiguous. This CDR3 is 14 amino acids long. Trimming left V 0 bases short and J 4 bases short, with 8 bases between. Germline values: CDR1 SGHRS, CDR2 YFSETQ. The CDR3 region has the DNA TGCGCCAGCAGCTTGGTTCCGGGAGGAAACACCATATATTTT. It yields the protein CASSLVPGGNTIYF.

This clone appeared a single time. The chain recombines TRBV29-1 with TRBJ2-3, with D possibly matching TRBD2 (5 bases). V lost 7 bases, J lost 2 bases, and 19 bases lay in between. Germline V lookup: CDR1 SQVTM, CDR2 ANQGSEA. The CDR3 is 15 amino acids. This chain's CDR3 is CSAQTGIHNTDTQYF. CDR3 DNA: TGCAGCGCCCAGACGGGGATTCACAACACAGATACGCAGTATTTT.

The chain combines TRBV5-4 with TRBJ2-1; 8 bases line up with TRBD2. V was pared by 4 bases and J by 6 bases, with 3 bases of the junction left unmatched. Germline-derived CDR1 and CDR2 are SGHNT and YYREEE (reference sequence). This CDR3 has 13 amino acids. The CDR3: CASSLTSGNEQFF. The CDR3 DNA is TGTGCCAGCAGCCTCACTAGCGGCAATGAGCAGTTCTTC.

The chain is built from TRBV7-9 and TRBJ1-1; TRBD1 matches at 7 bases. Trimming took 5 bases from V and 5 from J; bases not matched to a gene: 8. Looked up from germline, CDR1 is SEHNR and CDR2 is FQNEAQ (reference sequence). The CDR3 is 14 amino acids. The CDR3 reads CASSPTGSLTEAFF. CDR3 nucleotides: TGTGCCAGCAGCCCGACAGGGTCGCTTACTGAAGCTTTCTTT.

The rearrangement links TRBV19 to TRBJ2-7; 10 nucleotides match TRBD1. Germline V gene sequence: CDR1 LNHDA, CDR2 SQIVND (reference sequence). The CDR3 has 15 amino acids. Trimming cost V 4 bases and J 2 bases; bases outside gene matches: 5. CDR3 sequence (DNA): TGTGCCAGTAGTAGGATGACAGGGGGCCCCTACGAGCAGTACTTC. Translation gives CASSRMTGGPYEQYF.

The chain combines TRBV13 with TRBJ2-1, with D perhaps TRBD2 (6 bases). Germline V CDR1 and CDR2: PRHDT, FYEKMQ (reference sequence). With 5 bases removed from V and 5 bases from J, the gap between germline ends came to 19 bases. The CDR3 contains 16 residues. Here the CDR3 reads CASSLFRLAVNNEQFF. CDR3 coding DNA: TGTGCCAGCAGCCTCTTTAGGTTAGCGGTAAACAATGAGCAGTTCTTC. Filled out from reference TRBV13 and TRBJ2-1, the complete variable domain reads AAGVIQSPRHLIKEKRETATLKCYPIPRHDTVYWYQQGPGQDPQFLISFYEKMQSDKGSIPDRFSAQQFSDYHSELNMSSLELGDSALYFCASSLFRLAVNNEQFFGPGTRLTVL.

The chain carries TRBV30 and TRBJ2-1, with 15 bases aligning to TRBD2. The V gene's germline CDR1 is GTSNPN and CDR2 SVGIG (reference sequence). V trimming: 1 base; J trimming: 7 bases; junction bases outside the gene matches: 2. CDR3 length: 15 amino acids. CDR3 DNA: TGTGCCTGGAGTGGAGGACTAGCGGGGGGGAATGAGCAGTTCTTC. Encoded protein: CAWSGGLAGGNEQFF.

V usage is TRBV27 and J usage is TRBJ1-4; 9 bases map to TRBD1. With V trimmed by 8 bases and J by 1 base, 8 bases remained unmatched. This CDR3 contains 16 residues. Germline V gene data show CDR1 as MNHEY and CDR2 as SMNVEV (reference sequence). This CDR3 reads CASRHRGLGTNEKLFF. CDR3 bases: TGTGCCAGCCGTCACAGGGGGCTAGGAACTAATGAAAAACTGTTTTTT. The full variable domain, rest sourced from reference TRBV27 and TRBJ1-4, is EAQVTQNPRYLITVTGKKLTVTCSQNMNHEYMSWYRQDPGLGLRQIYYSMNVEVTDKGDVPEGYKVSRKEKRNFPLILESPSPNQTSLYFCASRHRGLGTNEKLFFGSGTQLSVL.

The rearrangement links TRBV6-6 to TRBJ1-1; 10 positions agree with TRBD1. The germline V gene has CDR1 MNHNY and CDR2 SVGAGI (reference sequence). With 5 bases clipped from V and 8 bases from J, the junction kept 11 bases outside the gene matches. CDR3 size: 15 residues. CDR3 DNA: TGTGCCAGCAGTACAAGGGACAGGGGCCTTTCGGAAGCTTTCTTT. It specifies CASSTRDRGLSEAFF.

The chain couples TRBV7-3 to TRBJ2-5; a weak D match, TRBD2 (5 bases). V lost 3 bases and J lost 7, with 12 bases in between. There are 13 residues in the CDR3. The germline CDR1 and CDR2 sequences are SGHTA and FQGTGA. The CDR3 DNA reads as TGTGCCAGCAGCTTGGGGTATCGGGGGACCCAGTACTTC. Residues: CASSLGYRGTQYF.

V is TRBV11-1 and J is TRBJ1-4; D is uncertain. With 7 bases removed from V and 3 bases from J, the gap between germline ends came to 12 bases. This CDR3 is 14 amino acids long. Germline V lookup: CDR1 SGHAT, CDR2 FQDESV (reference sequence). CDR3 sequence reads: CASTSGMPNEKLFF. DNA for the CDR3: TGTGCCAGCACTTCGGGGATGCCTAATGAAAAACTGTTTTTT.